What follows are 8 T cell receptor beta chains derived from one specimen sequenced in a study of control samples from healthy donors and cancer patients. Sequencing used immunoSEQ multiplex PCR; TCRdb keeps in-frame clones, though not all of them. The table includes 250,000 to 300,000 clones, over 70% detected once. Specimen: PBMCs. The receptor set was obtained from a woman aged 55-69 years with lung cancer.

The rearrangement uses TRBV5-6 and TRBJ2-4, with a possible D match to TRBD2 (5 bases). Trimming cost V 1 base and J 0 bases, with 8 bases left between them. CDR3 length: 15 amino acids. The germline gives CDR1 SGHDT, CDR2 YYEEEE. This chain's CDR3 is CASSLRTLAKNIQYF. In nucleotides, the CDR3 is TGTGCCAGCAGCTTGAGGACTCTAGCCAAAAACATTCAGTACTTC.

The chain has TRBV19 and TRBJ2-7, with TRBD2 matching over 12 bases. The length of the CDR3 is 13 residues. J was trimmed by 5 bases and V by 8 bases; bases with no gene match: 4. Germline V gives CDR1 LNHDA, CDR2 SQIVND (reference sequence). CDR3 amino acids: CASRLAGDHEQYF. CDR3 nucleotide sequence: TGTGCCAGTCGACTAGCGGGAGACCACGAGCAGTACTTC.

V is TRBV5-8 and J is TRBJ2-7; no definite D call. V dropped 1 base and J dropped 12 bases, with 17 bases sitting between them. Germline V gives CDR1 SGHTS, CDR2 YDEGEE. This CDR3 has 13 amino acids. Here the CDR3 reads CASSLTPGRDAYF. In DNA form, the CDR3 reads TGTGCCAGCAGCTTGACGCCTGGCCGAGACGCGTACTTC.

V gene TRBV10-3 combines with J gene TRBJ1-5; possible D gene TRBD1, 5 bases. The CDR3 sequence is 14 residues long. Germline CDR1 reads ENHRY; CDR2 reads SYGVKD. With 3 bases removed from V and 3 bases from J, the gap between germline ends came to 9 bases. The CDR3 protein is CAISESRDNQPQHF. The CDR3, as DNA: TGTGCCATCAGTGAAAGCAGGGACAATCAGCCCCAGCATTTT.

This chain joins TRBV29-1 and TRBJ1-2, with a possible D match to TRBD1 (5 bases). V lost 3 bases to trimming and J lost 3 bases, with 5 bases between them. Germline CDR1 SQVTM, CDR2 ANQGSEA. This CDR3 has 11 residues. Here the CDR3 reads CSVEGDYGYTF. CDR3 sequence (DNA): TGCAGCGTTGAGGGGGACTATGGCTACACCTTC.

This clone was observed a handful of times. The CDR3 reads CASSFRLNTGELFF. CDR3 nucleotide sequence: TGTGCCAGCAGCTTTCGACTTAACACCGGGGAGCTGTTTTTT. J is TRBJ2-2 and V is TRBV7-2, with D uncertain. This CDR3 spans 14 amino acids. Germline CDR1 reads SGHTA; CDR2 reads FQGNSA. Trimming shortened V by 3 bases and J by 2 bases, and 7 bases separated the two germline ends.

This chain joins TRBV4-1 and TRBJ1-4; possible D gene TRBD1, 6 bases. Trimming cost V 2 bases and J 2 bases, with 9 bases left between them. Germline values: CDR1 MGHRA, CDR2 YSYEKL. The CDR3 loop spans 15 amino acids. The CDR3 reads CASSQWGHTNEKLFF. The CDR3, as DNA: TGCGCCAGCAGCCAATGGGGGCATACTAATGAAAAACTGTTTTTT.

The V call is TRBV2, the J call TRBJ1-4; tentative D call: TRBD1 (5 bases). CDR3 length: 16 residues. CDR1 SNHLY and CDR2 FYNNEI come from the germline V gene. Trimming shortened V by 7 bases and J by 2 bases, and 17 bases separated the two germline ends. The DNA for the CDR3 is TGTGCCAGCACCTCACCCCCCAGGGCTACTAATGAAAAACTGTTTTTT. This codes for CASTSPPRATNEKLFF.